The clone carrying this T cell receptor beta chain came up once. These data belong to a study of high-grade serous ovarian cancer treatment subgroups. Tumor tissue was taken before any definitive surgery or chemotherapy was given. Sequencing used immunoSEQ multiplex PCR; TCRdb keeps in-frame clones, though not all of them. The sample yields about 4,200 clones, nearly 80% seen once. This TCR derives from a human donor with high-grade serous ovarian cancer. Sample: tumor tissue.

CDR3 in amino acids: CASRMERGLNTEAFF. The CDR3 DNA sequence: TGCGCCAGCAGGATGGAAAGGGGTTTGAACACTGAAGCTTTCTTT. The chain carries TRBV5-1 and TRBJ1-1; weak D call: TRBD1 (5 bases). Per germline, CDR1 SGHRS and CDR2 YFSETQ. V shed 5 bases and J shed 0 bases, with 14 bases lying between them. The CDR3 spans 15 residues.